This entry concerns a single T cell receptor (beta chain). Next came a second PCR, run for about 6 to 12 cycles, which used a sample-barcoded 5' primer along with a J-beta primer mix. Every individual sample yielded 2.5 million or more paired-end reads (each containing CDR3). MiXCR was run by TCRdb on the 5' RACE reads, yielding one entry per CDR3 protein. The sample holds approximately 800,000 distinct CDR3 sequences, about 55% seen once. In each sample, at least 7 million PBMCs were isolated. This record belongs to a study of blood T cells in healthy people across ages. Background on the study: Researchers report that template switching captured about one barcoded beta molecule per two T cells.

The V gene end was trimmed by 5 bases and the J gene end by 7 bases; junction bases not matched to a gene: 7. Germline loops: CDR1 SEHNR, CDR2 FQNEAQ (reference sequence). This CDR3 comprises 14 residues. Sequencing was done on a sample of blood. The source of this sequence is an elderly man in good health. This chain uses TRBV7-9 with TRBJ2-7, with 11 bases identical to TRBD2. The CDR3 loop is CASSGFSGRGEQYF. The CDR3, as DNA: TGTGCCAGCAGCGGGTTTAGCGGGAGGGGTGAGCAGTACTTC.